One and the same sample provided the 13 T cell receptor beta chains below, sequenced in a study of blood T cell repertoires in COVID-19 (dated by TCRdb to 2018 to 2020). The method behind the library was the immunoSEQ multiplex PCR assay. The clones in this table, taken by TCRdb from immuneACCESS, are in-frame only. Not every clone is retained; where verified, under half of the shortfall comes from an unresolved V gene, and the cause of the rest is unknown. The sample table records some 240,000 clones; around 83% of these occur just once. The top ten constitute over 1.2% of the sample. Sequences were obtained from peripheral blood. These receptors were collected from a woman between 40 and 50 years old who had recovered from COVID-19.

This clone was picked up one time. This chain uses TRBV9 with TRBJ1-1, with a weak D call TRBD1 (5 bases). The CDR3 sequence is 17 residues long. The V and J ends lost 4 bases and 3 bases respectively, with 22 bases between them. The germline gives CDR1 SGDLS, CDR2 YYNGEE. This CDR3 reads CASSNRAHGGVDTEAFF. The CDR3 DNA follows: TGTGCCAGCAGCAATCGGGCCCATGGGGGGGTTGACACTGAAGCTTTCTTT.

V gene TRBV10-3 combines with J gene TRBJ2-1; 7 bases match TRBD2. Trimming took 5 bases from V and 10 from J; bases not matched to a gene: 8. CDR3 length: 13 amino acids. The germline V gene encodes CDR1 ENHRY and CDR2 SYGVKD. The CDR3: CAISIDRAGEQFF. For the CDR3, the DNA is TGTGCCATCAGTATCGACCGAGCGGGGGAGCAGTTCTTC.

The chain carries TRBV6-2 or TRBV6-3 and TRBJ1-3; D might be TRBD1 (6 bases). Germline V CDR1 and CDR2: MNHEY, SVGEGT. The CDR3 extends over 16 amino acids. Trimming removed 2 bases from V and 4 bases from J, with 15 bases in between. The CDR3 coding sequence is TGTGCCAGCAGTTACCGAGGGGGGGTTCGGGGAAACACCATATATTTT. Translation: CASSYRGGVRGNTIYF.

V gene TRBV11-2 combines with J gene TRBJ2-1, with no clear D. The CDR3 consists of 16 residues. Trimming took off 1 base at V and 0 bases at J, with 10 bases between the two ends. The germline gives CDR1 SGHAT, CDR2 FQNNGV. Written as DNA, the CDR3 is TGTGCCAGCAGCTTAGGGGCGATGGGCTCCTACAATGAGCAGTTCTTC. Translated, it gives CASSLGAMGSYNEQFF.

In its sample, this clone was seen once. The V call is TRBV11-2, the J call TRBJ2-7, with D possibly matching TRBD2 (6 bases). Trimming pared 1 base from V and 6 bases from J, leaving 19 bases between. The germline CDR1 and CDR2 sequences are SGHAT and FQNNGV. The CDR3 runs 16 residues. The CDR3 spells CASSLASGGEISEQYF. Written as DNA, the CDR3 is TGTGCCAGCAGCTTAGCTTCCGGAGGGGAAATAAGCGAGCAGTACTTC.

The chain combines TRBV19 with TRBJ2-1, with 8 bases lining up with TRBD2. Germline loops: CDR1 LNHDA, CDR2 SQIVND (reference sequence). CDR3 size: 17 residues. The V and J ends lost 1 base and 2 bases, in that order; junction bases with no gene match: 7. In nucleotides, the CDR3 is TGTGCCAGTAGTATAGTGTTTAGCGGGACAACCTACAATGAGCAGTTCTTC. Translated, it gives CASSIVFSGTTYNEQFF.

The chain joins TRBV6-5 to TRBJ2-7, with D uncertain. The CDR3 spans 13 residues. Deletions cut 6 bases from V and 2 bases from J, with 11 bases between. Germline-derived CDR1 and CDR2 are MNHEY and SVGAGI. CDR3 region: CASSPRFPYEQYF. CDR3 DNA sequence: TGTGCCAGCAGCCCCCGGTTTCCCTACGAGCAGTACTTC.

The CDR3: CASSMTGLAGNQETQYF. CDR3 nucleotides: TGCGCCAGCAGCATGACAGGACTAGCGGGGAACCAAGAGACCCAGTACTTC. The rearrangement links TRBV5-1 to TRBJ2-5; TRBD2 agrees at 12 bases. V shed 4 bases, J shed 0 bases, and the junction held 7 bases outside the gene matches. This CDR3 is built from 17 residues. Germline assignment: CDR1 SGHRS and CDR2 YFSETQ.

CDR3 protein: CASSYSIRTYEQYF. CDR3 DNA sequence: TGTGCCAGCAGTTACTCGATTAGAACCTACGAGCAGTACTTC. The chain links TRBV6-5 to TRBJ2-7; D unresolved. The CDR3 runs 14 residues. Germline CDR1 reads MNHEY; CDR2 reads SVGAGI. Trimming left V 0 bases short and J 2 bases short, with 8 bases between.

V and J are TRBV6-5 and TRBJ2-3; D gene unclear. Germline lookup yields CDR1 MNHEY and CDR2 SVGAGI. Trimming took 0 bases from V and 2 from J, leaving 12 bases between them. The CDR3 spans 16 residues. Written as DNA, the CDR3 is TGTGCCAGCAGTTACTCGTTTAGAGTTTTCACAGATACGCAGTATTTT. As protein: CASSYSFRVFTDTQYF.

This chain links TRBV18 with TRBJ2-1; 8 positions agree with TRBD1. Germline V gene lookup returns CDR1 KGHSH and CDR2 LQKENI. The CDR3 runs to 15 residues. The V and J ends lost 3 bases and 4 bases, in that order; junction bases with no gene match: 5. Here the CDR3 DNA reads TGTGCCAGCTCACCTACAACAGGGGGGTACAATGAGCAGTTCTTC. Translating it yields CASSPTTGGYNEQFF.

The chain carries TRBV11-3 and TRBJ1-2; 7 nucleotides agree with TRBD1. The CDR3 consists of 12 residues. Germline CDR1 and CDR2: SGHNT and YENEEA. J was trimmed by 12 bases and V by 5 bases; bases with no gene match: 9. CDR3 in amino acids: CASSLFGTAHTF. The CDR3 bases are TGTGCCAGCAGCCTTTTCGGGACAGCCCACACCTTC.

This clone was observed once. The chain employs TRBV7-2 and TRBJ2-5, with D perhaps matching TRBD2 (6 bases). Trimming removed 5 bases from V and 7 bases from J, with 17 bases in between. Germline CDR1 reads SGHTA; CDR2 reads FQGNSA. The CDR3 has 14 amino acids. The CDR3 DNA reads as TGTGCCAGCAGCCTGGTAGCGGTACGGGGGACCCAGTACTTC. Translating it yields CASSLVAVRGTQYF.